Sequencing of this T cell receptor (beta chain) was carried out in a study of cytomegalovirus exposure and HLA in healthy donors. Study in general: Earlier, some 180 million T cells were analyzed, and about 100 million unique TCR beta sequences were found among them.

PCR used 60 Vbeta primers and 13 Jbeta primers. Some clones are missing from TCRdb's copy, which holds only in-frame ones; the method was immunoSEQ multiplex PCR. The sample lists about 190,000 clones, less than 85% occurring once. The sample consisted of PBMCs. The receptor comes from a boy aged 5-17 years in good health and CMV-seronegative.

The CDR3 DNA is TGCGCCAGCAGCCAAGAACCTGGACTAAGCCGGGAGCTGTTTTTT. Protein sequence: CASSQEPGLSRELFF. V is TRBV4-3 and J is TRBJ2-2; tentatively, D is TRBD2 (6 bases). Germline CDR1 reads LGHNA; CDR2 reads YSLEER. V was trimmed by 0 bases and J by 9 bases, leaving 14 bases between them. The CDR3 covers 15 residues.